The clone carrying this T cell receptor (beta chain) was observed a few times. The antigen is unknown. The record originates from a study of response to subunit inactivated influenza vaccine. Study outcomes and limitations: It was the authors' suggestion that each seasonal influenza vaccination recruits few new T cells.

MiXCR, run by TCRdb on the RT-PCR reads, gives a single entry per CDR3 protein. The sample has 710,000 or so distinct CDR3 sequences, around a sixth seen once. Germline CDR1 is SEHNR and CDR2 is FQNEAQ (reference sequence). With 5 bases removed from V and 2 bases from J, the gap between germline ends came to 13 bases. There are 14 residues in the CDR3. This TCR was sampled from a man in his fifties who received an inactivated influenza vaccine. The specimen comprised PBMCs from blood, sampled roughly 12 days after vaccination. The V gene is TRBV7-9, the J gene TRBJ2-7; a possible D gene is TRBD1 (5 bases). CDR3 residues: CASSGQIPPYEQYF. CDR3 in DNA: TGTGCCAGCAGCGGACAAATTCCCCCCTACGAGCAGTACTTC.